A selection of T cell receptor beta chains follows, all from one sample in a study of T cells in Graves' hyperthyroidism and ophthalmopathy. TCRdb ran MiXCR on the multiplex PCR reads and lists one entry per CDR3 protein. In the table there are 600,000 to 650,000 distinct CDR3 sequences, about a sixth of which are singletons. Sample: blood. The receptors originated from a woman between 25 and 40 years old with Graves' hyperthyroidism. CDR3s include the opening cysteine and the closing phenylalanine or tryptophan. A D gene is named only where the DNA matches it firmly. Size tells how often a clone was seen (once, few, many) or the class of an expanded clone, and some rows leave it out.

size: many; J: TRBJ1-4; V: TRBV12-3/TRBV12-4; D: TRBD1; CDR3: CASSRGGADEKLFF; DNA: TGTGCCAGCAGCAGGGGGGGCGCCGATGAAAAACTGTTTTTT
size: NA; J: TRBJ2-5; V: TRBV6-7; D: TRBD2; CDR3: CASSYSSSGKETQYF; DNA: TGTGCCAGCAGTTACTCTTCCAGCGGGAAAGAGACCCAGTACTTC
size: many; J: TRBJ2-7; V: TRBV28; D: NA; CDR3: CASSSTGSQYF; DNA: TGTGCCAGCAGTTCAACAGGGTCGCAGTACTTC
size: many; J: TRBJ1-2; V: TRBV20-1; D: NA; CDR3: CSGSDNYGYTF; DNA: TGCAGTGGCAGCGACAACTATGGCTACACCTTC
size: many; J: TRBJ2-1; V: TRBV6-1; D: TRBD2; CDR3: CASSARTSWVDEQFF; DNA: TGTGCCAGCAGTGCTCGGACTAGTTGGGTGGATGAGCAGTTCTTC
size: many; J: TRBJ2-2; V: TRBV28; D: NA; CDR3: CASSLQQGGMRYTGELFF; DNA: TGTGCCAGCAGTTTACAGCAGGGGGGAATGAGGTACACCGGGGAGCTGTTTTTT
size: many; J: TRBJ2-2; V: TRBV7-2; D: NA; CDR3: CASSLQGLGTGELFF; DNA: TGTGCCAGCAGCTTACAGGGGCTAGGAACCGGGGAGCTGTTTTTT
size: NA; J: TRBJ1-1; V: TRBV30; D: TRBD1; CDR3: CAWGTGLNTEAFF; DNA: TGTGCCTGGGGGACAGGGCTGAACACTGAAGCTTTCTTT
size: NA; J: TRBJ2-2; V: TRBV12-3/TRBV12-4; D: NA; CDR3: CASRGSTGELFF; DNA: TGTGCCAGCAGGGGCTCAACCGGGGAGCTGTTTTTT
size: many; J: TRBJ2-7; V: TRBV6-1; D: TRBD2; CDR3: CASSPFERGTYEQYF; DNA: TGTGCCAGCAGTCCCTTTGAGCGGGGGACCTACGAGCAGTACTTC
size: NA; J: TRBJ2-1; V: TRBV29-1; D: TRBD2; CDR3: CSVGLSSGVEQFF; DNA: TGCAGCGTTGGTTTGTCTAGCGGGGTTGAGCAGTTCTTC
size: few; J: TRBJ2-7; V: TRBV27; D: TRBD1; CDR3: CASSPLIRDRGEQYF; DNA: TGTGCCAGCAGTCCTCTTATACGGGACAGGGGCGAGCAGTACTTC
size: few; J: TRBJ2-7; V: TRBV30; D: NA; CDR3: CAWSSGATYEQYF; DNA: TGTGCCTGGAGTTCAGGGGCCACTTACGAGCAGTACTTC
size: NA; J: TRBJ1-1; V: TRBV6-1; D: NA; CDR3: CASSTGTEAFF; DNA: TGTGCCAGCTCAACGGGCACTGAAGCTTTCTTT
size: NA; J: TRBJ2-5; V: TRBV20-1; D: NA; CDR3: CSARDRARQNQETQYF; DNA: TGCAGTGCTAGAGATCGGGCACGGCAGAACCAAGAGACCCAGTACTTC
size: many; J: TRBJ2-2; V: TRBV30; D: NA; CDR3: CAWSDDSPNTGELFF; DNA: TGTGCCTGGAGTGACGACAGTCCGAACACCGGGGAGCTGTTTTTT
size: NA; J: TRBJ1-6; V: TRBV7-2; D: TRBD1; CDR3: CASSPRGQGANSPLHF; DNA: TGTGCCAGCAGCCCTAGAGGACAGGGGGCTAATTCACCCCTCCACTTT
size: NA; J: TRBJ2-7; V: TRBV2; D: TRBD1; CDR3: CASSEPQGTGDWNEQYF; DNA: TGTGCCAGCAGTGAACCCCAAGGGACAGGGGATTGGAACGAGCAGTACTTC
size: NA; J: TRBJ2-7; V: TRBV20-1; D: TRBD2; CDR3: CSATTGTSGNNEQYF; DNA: TGCAGTGCTACAACCGGGACTAGCGGGAATAACGAGCAGTACTTC
size: many; J: TRBJ2-7; V: TRBV6-2/TRBV6-3; D: TRBD2; CDR3: CASSVLAGVYYEQYF; DNA: TGTGCCAGCTCAGTCCTAGCGGGAGTATACTACGAGCAGTACTTC
size: few; J: TRBJ2-2; V: TRBV5-1; D: TRBD2; CDR3: CASRIAGHTGELFF; DNA: TGCGCCAGCAGGATAGCGGGACACACCGGGGAGCTGTTTTTT
size: NA; J: TRBJ2-7; V: TRBV27; D: NA; CDR3: CASSFVGLPYEQYF; DNA: TGTGCCAGCAGTTTCGTCGGACTACCTTACGAGCAGTACTTC
size: NA; J: TRBJ1-1; V: TRBV9; D: NA; CDR3: CAIKRAKAEAFF; DNA: TGTGCCATTAAAAGGGCTAAGGCTGAAGCTTTCTTT
size: many; J: TRBJ1-2; V: TRBV2; D: NA; CDR3: CASSENRRQEITYGYTF; DNA: TGTGCCAGCAGTGAAAACCGCCGACAGGAGATAACCTATGGCTACACCTTC
size: few; J: TRBJ2-1; V: TRBV11-2; D: NA; CDR3: CASSVREYNEQFF; DNA: TGTGCCAGCAGCGTACGGGAATACAATGAGCAGTTCTTC
size: NA; J: TRBJ2-5; V: TRBV7-9; D: TRBD2; CDR3: CASSLVPYVAGGVQETQYF; DNA: TGTGCCAGCAGCTTAGTCCCCTACGTAGCGGGAGGGGTCCAAGAGACCCAGTACTTC
size: NA; J: TRBJ2-3; V: TRBV3-1; D: NA; CDR3: CASSPLAGSARSDTQYF; DNA: TGTGCCAGCAGCCCCTTGGCTGGATCGGCCCGCTCCGATACGCAGTATTTT
size: few; J: TRBJ2-1; V: TRBV9; D: NA; CDR3: CASSVVWQGKYNEQFF; DNA: TGTGCCAGCAGCGTAGTTTGGCAGGGAAAGTACAATGAGCAGTTCTTC
size: many; J: TRBJ1-5; V: TRBV20-1; D: TRBD1; CDR3: CSASPDRGAGYQPQHF; DNA: TGCAGTGCTAGCCCGGACAGGGGTGCTGGATATCAGCCCCAGCATTTT
size: many; J: TRBJ2-7; V: TRBV2; D: TRBD2; CDR3: CASSLARESNSYEQYF; DNA: TGTGCCAGCAGTCTTGCGCGGGAGAGTAATTCCTACGAGCAGTACTTC
size: NA; J: TRBJ2-7; V: TRBV7-3; D: TRBD1; CDR3: CASSLGQGTHEQYF; DNA: TGTGCCAGCAGCTTGGGACAGGGAACGCACGAGCAGTACTTC
size: NA; J: TRBJ2-7; V: TRBV5-1; D: NA; CDR3: CASSFSPQAEQYF; DNA: TGCGCCAGCAGCTTTTCCCCCCAGGCCGAGCAGTACTTC
size: NA; J: TRBJ1-6; V: TRBV6-5; D: TRBD1; CDR3: CASSYSRGHALHF; DNA: TGTGCCAGCAGTTACTCGAGGGGGCATGCCCTCCACTTT
size: NA; J: TRBJ2-2; V: TRBV7-2; D: TRBD2; CDR3: CASSLAPGLAGGYTGELFF; DNA: TGTGCCAGCAGCTTAGCGCCGGGACTAGCGGGAGGGTACACCGGGGAGCTGTTTTTT
size: NA; J: TRBJ2-1; V: TRBV19; D: TRBD1; CDR3: CASSTTGGFNEQLF; DNA: TGTGCCAGTAGTACGACAGGGGGCTTCAATGAGCAGCTCTTC
size: many; J: TRBJ2-7; V: TRBV11-2; D: TRBD2; CDR3: CASSLRGLAGDEQYF; DNA: TGTGCCAGCAGCTTACGAGGTCTAGCGGGAGACGAGCAGTACTTC
size: few; J: TRBJ2-2; V: TRBV27; D: TRBD2; CDR3: CASSIAGASGELFF; DNA: TGTGCCAGCAGCATAGCGGGAGCGTCCGGGGAGCTGTTTTTT
size: NA; J: TRBJ2-2; V: TRBV2; D: NA; CDR3: CASSASLNTGELFF; DNA: TGTGCCAGCAGTGCCAGCTTGAACACCGGGGAGCTGTTTTTT
size: few; J: TRBJ2-7; V: TRBV5-6; D: NA; CDR3: CASSKGPTPRGQYF; DNA: TGTGCCAGCAGTAAGGGACCAACCCCCCGCGGGCAGTACTTC
size: many; J: TRBJ2-1; V: TRBV6-1; D: NA; CDR3: CASSEALSIEQGYEQFF; DNA: TGTGCCAGCAGTGAAGCGCTTAGTATAGAGCAGGGCTATGAGCAGTTCTTC
size: few; J: TRBJ1-1; V: TRBV25-1; D: NA; CDR3: CASSEFGMNTEAFF; DNA: TGTGCCAGCAGTGAATTTGGTATGAACACTGAAGCTTTCTTT
size: NA; J: TRBJ2-7; V: TRBV9; D: TRBD2; CDR3: CASSLGLAETYEQYF; DNA: TGTGCCAGCAGCCTCGGACTAGCGGAGACCTACGAGCAGTACTTC
size: many; J: TRBJ1-1; V: TRBV6-2/TRBV6-3; D: NA; CDR3: CASRRKPANTEAFF; DNA: TGTGCCAGCAGAAGGAAACCCGCGAACACTGAAGCTTTCTTT
size: many; J: TRBJ2-1; V: TRBV7-3; D: TRBD2; CDR3: CASSLGGGPHEQFF; DNA: TGTGCCAGCAGCTTGGGGGGAGGGCCGCATGAGCAGTTCTTC
size: many; J: TRBJ2-2; V: TRBV3-1; D: NA; CDR3: CASSQDTGNTGELFF; DNA: TGTGCCAGCAGCCAAGATACAGGGAACACCGGGGAGCTGTTTTTT
size: few; J: TRBJ1-1; V: TRBV6-1; D: TRBD1; CDR3: CASIRGGTDEAFF; DNA: TGTGCCAGCATTAGGGGGGGGACAGATGAAGCTTTCTTT
size: many; J: TRBJ1-6; V: TRBV28; D: TRBD1; CDR3: CASSPGTDYNSPLHF; DNA: TGTGCCAGCAGTCCCGGGACAGATTATAATTCACCCCTCCACTTT
size: few; J: TRBJ2-1; V: TRBV5-1; D: TRBD2; CDR3: CASSISGIDNEQFF; DNA: TGCGCCAGCAGCATTAGCGGGATCGACAATGAGCAGTTCTTC
size: many; J: TRBJ2-7; V: TRBV27; D: NA; CDR3: CASSPPLGEQYF; DNA: TGTGCCAGCAGTCCCCCCTTGGGCGAGCAGTACTTC
size: many; J: TRBJ1-1; V: TRBV5-1; D: NA; CDR3: CASSLEGQNTEAFF; DNA: TGCGCCAGCAGCTTGGAGGGGCAGAACACTGAAGCTTTCTTT
size: many; J: TRBJ2-1; V: TRBV28; D: TRBD2; CDR3: CASLSSRASGPNEQFF; DNA: TGTGCCAGCCTCAGCAGCAGGGCTAGCGGACCCAATGAGCAGTTCTTC
size: NA; J: TRBJ2-1; V: TRBV7-3; D: TRBD2; CDR3: CASSQRGFNEQFF; DNA: TGTGCCAGCAGCCAGCGGGGATTCAATGAGCAGTTCTTC
size: NA; J: TRBJ2-1; V: TRBV20-1; D: TRBD2; CDR3: CSARILAGGSSYNGQFF; DNA: TGCAGTGCTAGAATACTAGCGGGAGGGAGCTCCTACAATGGGCAGTTCTTC
size: many; J: TRBJ1-2; V: TRBV27; D: TRBD1; CDR3: CASGRQGVYGYTF; DNA: TGTGCCAGCGGGAGACAGGGGGTGTATGGCTACACCTTC
size: NA; J: TRBJ2-7; V: TRBV10-1; D: NA; CDR3: CASRAGTESGEQYF; DNA: TGCGCCAGCAGGGCCGGGACTGAGTCAGGCGAGCAGTACTTC
size: many; J: TRBJ2-1; V: TRBV6-1; D: NA; CDR3: CASWGRGQILTYNEQFF; DNA: TGTGCCAGCTGGGGGAGAGGACAGATTCTCACATACAATGAGCAGTTCTTC
size: many; J: TRBJ2-7; V: TRBV28; D: NA; CDR3: CASSPQYEQYF; DNA: TGTGCCAGCAGTCCACAGTACGAGCAGTACTTC
size: NA; J: TRBJ2-1; V: TRBV6-7; D: TRBD2; CDR3: CASSYSRRGLLSYNEQFF; DNA: TGTGCCAGCAGTTACTCCCGAAGGGGACTACTATCCTACAATGAGCAGTTCTTC